The rows below give T cell receptor beta chains drawn from one sample of a study of graft-versus-host responses after intestinal transplantation. Using immunoSEQ multiplex PCR, the repertoire was profiled, and TCRdb retains in-frame clones only, with some absent. The sample includes just under 55,000 clones, roughly nine tenths of them seen just once. This sample comprised PBMCs, obtained more than 650 days after intestinal transplant. The receptors here all came from a human patient who received an intestinal transplant, so some T cells may come from the graft donor. Both conserved end residues are part of each CDR3. Fields, in order: clone size, V gene, D gene, J gene, CDR3 protein, CDR3 DNA. The D gene is left open where the match is weak. Size is omitted from some rows. Given values are once, few, many or a class for expanded clones.

abundance: -
v_gene: TRBV4-1
d_gene: -
j_gene: TRBJ1-1
CDR3aa: CASSQDGNTEAFF
CDR3nt: TGCGCCAGCAGCCAAGATGGGAACACTGAAGCTTTCTTT

abundance: -
v_gene: TRBV4-2
d_gene: -
j_gene: TRBJ1-3
CDR3aa: CASSQVGRGSGNTIYF
CDR3nt: TGTGCCAGCAGCCAAGTAGGCAGGGGATCTGGAAACACCATATATTTT

abundance: -
v_gene: TRBV4-1
d_gene: -
j_gene: TRBJ2-7
CDR3aa: CASSAGATYEQYF
CDR3nt: TGCGCCAGCAGCGCGGGGGCCACCTACGAGCAGTACTTC

abundance: -
v_gene: TRBV19
d_gene: TRBD1
j_gene: TRBJ1-5
CDR3aa: CASAGGNQPQHF
CDR3nt: TGTGCCAGTGCAGGGGGGAATCAGCCCCAGCATTTT

abundance: -
v_gene: TRBV28
d_gene: TRBD2
j_gene: TRBJ2-3
CDR3aa: CASSMSAGGDTDTQYF
CDR3nt: TGTGCCAGCAGCATGTCGGCGGGGGGGGACACAGATACGCAGTATTTT

abundance: -
v_gene: TRBV7-3
d_gene: -
j_gene: TRBJ2-3
CDR3aa: CASSRGLARDTQYF
CDR3nt: TGTGCCAGCAGCCGTGGACTGGCGCGGGATACGCAGTATTTT

abundance: -
v_gene: TRBV6-6
d_gene: -
j_gene: TRBJ1-4
CDR3aa: CASSYSTGYEKLFF
CDR3nt: TGTGCCAGCAGTTACTCTACAGGCTATGAAAAACTGTTTTTT

abundance: -
v_gene: TRBV18
d_gene: -
j_gene: TRBJ1-4
CDR3aa: CASSPPSKRDEKLFF
CDR3nt: TGTGCCAGCTCACCACCGTCCAAGAGGGATGAAAAACTGTTTTTT

abundance: -
v_gene: TRBV5-1
d_gene: -
j_gene: TRBJ2-1
CDR3aa: CASTLGRGDSMYNEQFF
CDR3nt: TGCGCCAGCACCTTAGGGAGGGGGGACAGCATGTACAATGAGCAGTTCTTC

abundance: -
v_gene: TRBV4-2
d_gene: -
j_gene: TRBJ2-5
CDR3aa: CASSPVEGGPGETQYF
CDR3nt: TGTGCCAGCAGCCCCGTGGAGGGGGGGCCTGGAGAGACCCAGTACTTC

abundance: -
v_gene: TRBV10-1
d_gene: -
j_gene: TRBJ1-4
CDR3aa: CASEAGDEKLFF
CDR3nt: TGCGCCAGCGAGGCAGGGGATGAAAAACTGTTTTTT

abundance: -
v_gene: TRBV9
d_gene: TRBD2
j_gene: TRBJ2-1
CDR3aa: CASSVGLAAGNEQFF
CDR3nt: TGTGCCAGCAGCGTCGGACTAGCGGCGGGGAATGAGCAGTTCTTC

abundance: -
v_gene: TRBV6-1
d_gene: TRBD1
j_gene: TRBJ1-6
CDR3aa: CASRVARAGGKPLHF
CDR3nt: TGTGCCAGCAGAGTAGCCAGGGCAGGGGGGAAACCCCTCCACTTT

abundance: -
v_gene: TRBV18
d_gene: -
j_gene: TRBJ1-1
CDR3aa: CASSPWRVNTEAFF
CDR3nt: TGTGCCAGCTCACCATGGCGGGTAAACACTGAAGCTTTCTTT

abundance: -
v_gene: TRBV9
d_gene: -
j_gene: TRBJ1-2
CDR3aa: CASSVDATFPANYGYTF
CDR3nt: TGTGCCAGCAGCGTAGATGCGACCTTCCCAGCTAACTATGGCTACACCTTC

abundance: -
v_gene: TRBV10-2
d_gene: -
j_gene: TRBJ1-2
CDR3aa: CASSEVPDTARGYTF
CDR3nt: TGCGCCAGCAGTGAAGTCCCCGACACGGCCCGAGGCTACACCTTC

abundance: -
v_gene: TRBV9
d_gene: -
j_gene: TRBJ2-7
CDR3aa: CASSQGIDEQYF
CDR3nt: TGTGCCAGCAGCCAAGGAATCGACGAGCAGTACTTC

abundance: -
v_gene: TRBV18
d_gene: -
j_gene: TRBJ1-5
CDR3aa: CASSPGTAFNQPQHF
CDR3nt: TGTGCCAGCTCACCCGGGACGGCTTTCAATCAGCCCCAGCATTTT

abundance: -
v_gene: TRBV5-1
d_gene: -
j_gene: TRBJ1-4
CDR3aa: CASSLAGVEKLFF
CDR3nt: TGCGCCAGCAGCTTGGCAGGGGTTGAAAAACTGTTTTTT

abundance: -
v_gene: TRBV18
d_gene: TRBD1
j_gene: TRBJ1-1
CDR3aa: CASSPGTGRVNTEAFF
CDR3nt: TGTGCCAGCTCACCGGGGACAGGGCGGGTGAACACTGAAGCTTTCTTT

abundance: -
v_gene: TRBV5-4
d_gene: -
j_gene: TRBJ1-5
CDR3aa: CASSFRSYSNQPQHF
CDR3nt: TGTGCCAGCAGCTTTCGATCTTATAGCAATCAGCCCCAGCATTTT

abundance: -
v_gene: TRBV6-4
d_gene: -
j_gene: TRBJ1-2
CDR3aa: CARIRGGENVGYTF
CDR3nt: TGTGCCAGGATCCGGGGGGGGGAAAACGTTGGCTACACCTTC

abundance: -
v_gene: TRBV6-5
d_gene: TRBD1
j_gene: TRBJ2-7
CDR3aa: CASSYRQGLSYEQYF
CDR3nt: TGTGCCAGCAGTTACAGACAGGGTCTTTCCTACGAGCAGTACTTC

abundance: -
v_gene: TRBV30
d_gene: -
j_gene: TRBJ1-4
CDR3aa: CAWRDSRVINEKLFF
CDR3nt: TGTGCCTGGAGGGATAGCAGGGTGATTAATGAAAAACTGTTTTTT

abundance: -
v_gene: TRBV27
d_gene: TRBD2
j_gene: TRBJ2-1
CDR3aa: CASSSGGAYEQFF
CDR3nt: TGTGCCAGCAGTAGCGGGGGGGCGTATGAGCAGTTCTTC

abundance: -
v_gene: TRBV2
d_gene: TRBD2
j_gene: TRBJ2-7
CDR3aa: CASSVSSGADEQYF
CDR3nt: TGTGCCAGCAGTGTATCTAGCGGAGCGGACGAGCAGTACTTC

abundance: -
v_gene: TRBV10-2
d_gene: -
j_gene: TRBJ2-1
CDR3aa: CASSGGGGPRDEQFF
CDR3nt: TGCGCCAGCAGTGGAGGGGGGGGGCCAAGGGATGAGCAGTTCTTC

abundance: few
v_gene: TRBV11-1
d_gene: TRBD1
j_gene: TRBJ1-1
CDR3aa: CASSPRQGNTEAFF
CDR3nt: TGTGCCAGCAGCCCCCGACAGGGGAACACTGAAGCTTTCTTT

abundance: once
v_gene: TRBV11-3
d_gene: TRBD2
j_gene: TRBJ2-1
CDR3aa: CASSLGTLAARSSYNEQFF
CDR3nt: TGTGCCAGCAGCTTGGGCACCCTAGCGGCCCGAAGCTCCTACAATGAGCAGTTCTTC

abundance: few
v_gene: TRBV7-9
d_gene: -
j_gene: TRBJ1-2
CDR3aa: CASSSNWGEGYTF
CDR3nt: TGTGCCAGCAGCTCCAATTGGGGTGAAGGCTACACCTTC

abundance: -
v_gene: TRBV30
d_gene: -
j_gene: TRBJ1-1
CDR3aa: CAWSPRREGHEAFF
CDR3nt: TGTGCCTGGAGTCCCCGCCGGGAAGGCCATGAAGCTTTCTTT

abundance: -
v_gene: TRBV5-5
d_gene: TRBD1
j_gene: TRBJ1-3
CDR3aa: CASSMTGGAGNTIYF
CDR3nt: TGTGCCAGCAGCATGACAGGGGGCGCGGGAAACACCATATATTTT

abundance: -
v_gene: TRBV10-3
d_gene: TRBD1
j_gene: TRBJ1-1
CDR3aa: CAISESGQGDTEAFF
CDR3nt: TGTGCCATCAGTGAGTCGGGACAGGGTGACACTGAAGCTTTCTTT

abundance: -
v_gene: TRBV27
d_gene: -
j_gene: TRBJ1-4
CDR3aa: CALWGYSYEKLFF
CDR3nt: TGTGCCCTCTGGGGGTACAGTTATGAAAAACTGTTTTTT

abundance: -
v_gene: TRBV6-1
d_gene: TRBD1
j_gene: TRBJ1-2
CDR3aa: CASTVGGQGNYGYTF
CDR3nt: TGTGCCAGCACGGTCGGGGGACAGGGAAACTATGGCTACACCTTC

abundance: -
v_gene: TRBV9
d_gene: -
j_gene: TRBJ1-1
CDR3aa: CASSVDFKTEAFF
CDR3nt: TGTGCCAGCAGCGTAGATTTTAAAACTGAAGCTTTCTTT

abundance: -
v_gene: TRBV5-1
d_gene: -
j_gene: TRBJ1-1
CDR3aa: CASSLFTWLNTEAFF
CDR3nt: TGCGCCAGCAGCTTGTTTACTTGGTTGAACACTGAAGCTTTCTTT

abundance: -
v_gene: TRBV6-5
d_gene: TRBD1
j_gene: TRBJ2-1
CDR3aa: CASSITGVPYNEQFF
CDR3nt: TGTGCCAGCAGTATAACAGGGGTACCCTACAATGAGCAGTTCTTC

abundance: -
v_gene: TRBV7-9
d_gene: -
j_gene: TRBJ2-2
CDR3aa: CASNSNTGELFF
CDR3nt: TGTGCCAGCAACTCTAACACCGGGGAGCTGTTTTTT

abundance: -
v_gene: TRBV18
d_gene: TRBD1
j_gene: TRBJ1-5
CDR3aa: CASSPRGGAGNQPQHF
CDR3nt: TGTGCCAGCTCACCCAGGGGGGGGGCTGGCAATCAGCCCCAGCATTTT

abundance: -
v_gene: TRBV2
d_gene: TRBD1
j_gene: TRBJ1-5
CDR3aa: CASWSGTGQNQPQHF
CDR3nt: TGTGCCAGCTGGTCCGGGACAGGGCAAAATCAGCCCCAGCATTTT

abundance: -
v_gene: TRBV10-2
d_gene: TRBD2
j_gene: TRBJ2-1
CDR3aa: CASRGTTSGWGDEQFF
CDR3nt: TGCGCCAGCAGGGGGACCACTAGCGGGTGGGGAGATGAGCAGTTCTTC

abundance: -
v_gene: TRBV15
d_gene: -
j_gene: TRBJ2-3
CDR3aa: CATSAGRIDTQYF
CDR3nt: TGTGCCACCAGCGCAGGAAGAATAGATACGCAGTATTTT

abundance: once
v_gene: TRBV5-4
d_gene: -
j_gene: TRBJ1-3
CDR3aa: CASSSRESGNTIYF
CDR3nt: TGTGCCAGCAGCTCGAGAGAGTCTGGAAACACCATATATTTT

abundance: once
v_gene: TRBV15
d_gene: TRBD1
j_gene: TRBJ2-1
CDR3aa: CATSRGTGGIDSYNEQFF
CDR3nt: TGTGCCACCAGCAGGGGGACAGGGGGGATCGACTCCTACAATGAGCAGTTCTTC

abundance: -
v_gene: TRBV30
d_gene: -
j_gene: TRBJ2-5
CDR3aa: CAWSRRETQYF
CDR3nt: TGTGCCTGGAGTCGAAGGGAGACCCAGTACTTC

abundance: few
v_gene: TRBV29-1
d_gene: TRBD1
j_gene: TRBJ2-3
CDR3aa: CSVGTGGTDTQYF
CDR3nt: TGCAGCGTTGGGACAGGGGGCACAGATACGCAGTATTTT

abundance: -
v_gene: TRBV5-4
d_gene: -
j_gene: TRBJ1-1
CDR3aa: CASSPPGGWNTEAFF
CDR3nt: TGTGCCAGCAGCCCCCCAGGTGGGTGGAACACTGAAGCTTTCTTT

abundance: -
v_gene: TRBV7-8
d_gene: -
j_gene: TRBJ2-1
CDR3aa: CASSLLGGPHDEQFF
CDR3nt: TGTGCCAGCAGCTTACTGGGGGGCCCCCACGATGAGCAGTTCTTC

abundance: -
v_gene: TRBV7-3
d_gene: TRBD1
j_gene: TRBJ2-2
CDR3aa: CASSDDREDTGELFF
CDR3nt: TGTGCCAGCAGCGACGACAGGGAAGACACCGGGGAGCTGTTTTTT